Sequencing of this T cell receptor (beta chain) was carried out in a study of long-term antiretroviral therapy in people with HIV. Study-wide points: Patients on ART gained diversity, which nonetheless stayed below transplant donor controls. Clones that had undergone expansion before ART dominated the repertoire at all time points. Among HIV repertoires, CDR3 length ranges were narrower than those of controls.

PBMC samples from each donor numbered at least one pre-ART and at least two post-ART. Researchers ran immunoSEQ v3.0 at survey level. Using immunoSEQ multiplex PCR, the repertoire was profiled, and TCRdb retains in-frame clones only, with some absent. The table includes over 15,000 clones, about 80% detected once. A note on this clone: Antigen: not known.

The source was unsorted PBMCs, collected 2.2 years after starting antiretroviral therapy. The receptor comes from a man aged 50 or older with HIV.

The CDR3 here is CASSETPQGGKYSGANVLTF. The CDR3 nucleotides are TGTGCCAGCAGCGAAACCCCACAGGGAGGGAAATACTCTGGGGCCAACGTCCTGACTTTC. The J gene is TRBJ2-6, the V gene TRBV9, with D tentatively TRBD2 (7 bases). Trimming removed 3 bases at V and 0 bases at J, with 22 bases between. Germline V gene lookup returns CDR1 SGDLS and CDR2 YYNGEE. The CDR3 totals 20 residues.